These 20 T cell receptor beta chains originate from one sample sequenced in a study of response to subunit inactivated influenza vaccine. TCRdb called the RT-PCR reads again in MiXCR, with one record for every CDR3 protein. The sample gives roughly 190,000 distinct CDR3 sequences, under 15% of which show up once; under 30% is in the top ten. Here the sequenced sample was CD8+ T cells sorted from PBMCs, taken less than 6 days after vaccination. These receptors were taken from a man aged 50 or older who received an inactivated influenza vaccine.

This clonotype was seen more than once but under ten times. The rearrangement uses TRBV11-2 and TRBJ2-2; D may be TRBD1 (5 bases). The V end was cut by 2 bases, the J end by 9 bases, with 19 bases between. Germline V gene lookup returns CDR1 SGHAT and CDR2 FQNNGV. There are 16 residues in the CDR3. The CDR3, as DNA: TGTGCCAGCAGCTTACAGGACACAAATCCTTGGAGGGAGCTGTTTTTT. Residues: CASSLQDTNPWRELFF.

This clonotype was seen a handful of times. The chain carries TRBV2 and TRBJ1-5, with D uncertain. Trimming stripped 7 bases from V and 0 bases from J, with 16 bases between. Germline CDR1 SNHLY, CDR2 FYNNEI. CDR3 size: 16 residues. CDR3 region: CASTAGRVYSNQPQHF. The CDR3, as DNA: TGTGCCAGCACAGCGGGTAGGGTCTATAGCAATCAGCCCCAGCATTTT.

This clonotype has just a few counts. The V call is TRBV9, the J call TRBJ1-1; 7 bases line up with TRBD1. The germline V gene encodes CDR1 SGDLS and CDR2 YYNGEE. The CDR3 loop spans 14 amino acids. J gave up 5 bases and V 2 bases, and 6 bases lay outside the gene matches. The CDR3 DNA follows: TGTGCCAGCAGCGTCGAGGGGGCAGGAACTGAAGCTTTCTTT. The encoded protein is CASSVEGAGTEAFF.

The table lists this clonotype with a few counts. The chain carries TRBV6-8 and TRBJ2-5; 10 positions agree with TRBD2. This CDR3 region has 14 residues. Unmatched junction bases numbered 5, after V lost 6 bases and J lost 4 bases. CDR1 is MNHGY and CDR2 is SAAAGT in the germline V gene. CDR3 in DNA: TGTGCCAGCAGCACTAGCGGGGACTCAGAGACCCAGTACTTC. Translating gives CASSTSGDSETQYF.

This chain connects TRBV10-3 to TRBJ2-5; a possible D gene is TRBD2 (6 bases). The CDR3 sequence is 14 residues long. The germline V gene encodes CDR1 ENHRY and CDR2 SYGVKD. Trimming took off 5 bases at V and 2 bases at J, with 12 bases between the two ends. The CDR3: CAISKGTSQETQYF. The CDR3 nucleotides read TGTGCCATCAGTAAAGGGACTTCTCAAGAGACCCAGTACTTC.

This clonotype was counted between two and nine times. The chain uses TRBV3-1 and TRBJ2-5; D remains ambiguous. Looked up from germline, CDR1 is LGHDT and CDR2 is YNNKEL (reference sequence). This CDR3 contains 14 residues. V dropped 4 bases and J dropped 7 bases, with 16 bases sitting between them. CDR3 loop: CASSPPDDGGTQYF. The DNA for the CDR3 is TGTGCCAGCAGCCCGCCAGATGATGGCGGGACCCAGTACTTC.

The CDR3 reads CASDSYGQGAGTEAFF. CDR3 coding DNA: TGTGCCAGCGACTCGTATGGACAGGGGGCTGGCACTGAAGCTTTCTTT. The V call is TRBV5-6, the J call TRBJ1-1; 11 nucleotides match TRBD1. The trim removed 7 bases at V and 4 bases at J, leaving 12 bases unmatched. Germline V lookup: CDR1 SGHDT, CDR2 YYEEEE. The CDR3 sequence is 16 residues long.

The rearrangement joins TRBV28 to TRBJ2-5, with a tentative D call TRBD1 (5 bases). The CDR3 sequence is 15 residues long. Per germline, CDR1 MDHEN and CDR2 SYDVKM. Trimming pared 5 bases from V and 4 bases from J, leaving 17 bases between. The CDR3 loop is CASSRGLGERETQYF. CDR3 coding DNA: TGTGCCAGCAGTCGAGGCCTAGGGGAACGAGAGACCCAGTACTTC.

The CDR3 sequence is CASSQDRGSNQPQHF. The CDR3 nucleotides are TGCGCCAGCAGCCAAGATAGGGGGAGCAATCAGCCCCAGCATTTT. The chain uses TRBV4-1 and TRBJ1-5; a possible D gene is TRBD1 (6 bases). CDR1 is MGHRA, CDR2 YSYEKL, per germline. The CDR3 totals 15 residues. V was pared by 0 bases and J by 1 base, with 7 bases between.

This clonotype was seen ten or more times. This sequence joins TRBV4-3 and TRBJ2-3; TRBD1 or TRBD2 may be the D gene (5 bases each). In germline, CDR1 is LGHNA, CDR2 YSLEER. This CDR3 comprises 16 residues. V lost 4 bases and J 0 bases, leaving 14 bases between the germline ends. CDR3 in DNA: TGCGCCAGCAGCCCCGAGGGGCGTCCTAGCACAGATACGCAGTATTTT. It encodes CASSPEGRPSTDTQYF.

At least ten counts were recorded for this clonotype. Compared with germline, one end of the junction differs, possibly owing to a read error. This rearrangement joins TRBV7-2 to TRBJ2-1; D unresolved. The CDR3 covers 14 residues. CDR1 SGHTA and CDR2 FQGNSA come from the germline V gene. Here the CDR3 DNA reads TGTGCCAGCAGCTTCTTCACGAGCTACTATGAGCAGTTCTTC. Its translation: CASSFFTSYYEQFF.

This clonotype was seen at least ten times. The V call is TRBV25-1, the J call TRBJ2-5; 7 positions agree with TRBD2. The CDR3 is 15 amino acids. Germline-derived CDR1 and CDR2 are MGHDK and SYGVNS. The V segment lost 1 base and the J segment 4 bases; nucleotides outside the gene matches: 6. The CDR3 spells CASSEFSGGGETQYF. CDR3 nucleotide sequence: TGTGCCAGCAGTGAATTCTCGGGGGGAGGAGAGACCCAGTACTTC.

This clonotype was recorded a few times. The chain employs TRBV29-1 and TRBJ2-1; D remains unclear. CDR3 size: 15 residues. Between the trimmed V and J ends, which lost 1 base and 9 bases, there was a span of 19 bases. Germline V gene sequence: CDR1 SQVTM, CDR2 ANQGSEA. The CDR3 DNA sequence: TGCAGCGTTGAAGCGGATGATTCGCTGCCCGGTGAGCAGTTCTTC. It translates to CSVEADDSLPGEQFF.

This chain joins TRBV7-2 and TRBJ1-1, with D unclear. Trimming removed 5 bases at V and 5 bases at J, with 15 bases between. The CDR3 length is 14 residues. Germline V lookup: CDR1 SGHTA, CDR2 FQGNSA. Written as DNA, the CDR3 is TGTGCCAGCAGCATGGGTGCTTACGGAACTGAAGCTTTCTTT. Translating it yields CASSMGAYGTEAFF.

This chain joins TRBV12-3 or TRBV12-4 and TRBJ2-5; 13 bases match TRBD2. CDR3 length equals 16 residues. The V and J ends lost 4 bases and 4 bases, in that order; junction bases with no gene match: 6. The CDR3 coding sequence is TGTGCCAGCAGTTCCACTAGCGGGGGGGGAGGAGAGACCCAGTACTTC. Translation gives CASSSTSGGGGETQYF.

V gene TRBV11-2 combines with J gene TRBJ2-3; D is unresolved. This CDR3 is 13 amino acids long. V dropped 5 bases and J dropped 8 bases, with 14 bases sitting between them. The germline V gene encodes CDR1 SGHAT and CDR2 FQNNGV. The CDR3 region is CASSPGRAFTQYF. The CDR3 nucleotides read TGTGCCAGCAGCCCTGGACGGGCTTTTACGCAGTATTTT.

The chain has TRBV24-1 and TRBJ1-1; D gene ambiguous. This CDR3 spans 12 amino acids. V was trimmed by 7 bases and J by 4 bases, leaving 9 bases between them. Germline lookup yields CDR1 KGHDR and CDR2 SFDVKD. In DNA, the CDR3 is TGTGCCACCAGGCTAGGGAGCACTGAAGCTTTCTTT. It specifies CATRLGSTEAFF.

This clonotype came up a few times. This chain joins TRBV5-1 and TRBJ2-7; unclear D gene. V dropped 6 bases and J dropped 1 base, with 11 bases sitting between them. CDR3 length equals 13 residues. Germline CDR1 is SGHRS and CDR2 is YFSETQ. DNA for the CDR3: TGCGCCAGCAAACGATCAACTTCCTACGAGCAGTACTTC. As protein: CASKRSTSYEQYF. The variable domain in full, with the rest retrieved from reference TRBV5-1 and TRBJ2-7, is KAGVTQTPRYLIKTRGQQVTLSCSPISGHRSVSWYQQTPGQGLQFLFEYFSETQRNKGNFPGRFSGRQFSNSRSEMNVSTLELGDSALYLCASKRSTSYEQYFGPGTRLTVT.

This chain links TRBV6-1 with TRBJ2-6; perhaps D is TRBD1 or TRBD2 (5 bases each). Trimming removed 2 bases from V and 0 bases from J, with 11 bases in between. Germline CDR1 and CDR2: MNHNS and SASEGT. This CDR3 is 17 amino acids long. CDR3: CASSEFRGGSGANVLTF. CDR3 nucleotide sequence: TGTGCCAGCAGTGAATTTCGTGGGGGCTCTGGGGCCAACGTCCTGACTTTC.

This clonotype came up a few times. The genes are TRBV3-1 and TRBJ2-5; 8 bases fit TRBD2. CDR3 length: 18 residues. Per germline, CDR1 LGHDT and CDR2 YNNKEL (reference sequence). The junction had 12 bases not matched to a gene; V was cut back by 3 bases and J by 0 bases. CDR3 loop: CASSQRGTRDPYQETQYF. The CDR3 DNA is TGTGCCAGCAGCCAGAGAGGGACTAGGGACCCGTACCAAGAGACCCAGTACTTC.